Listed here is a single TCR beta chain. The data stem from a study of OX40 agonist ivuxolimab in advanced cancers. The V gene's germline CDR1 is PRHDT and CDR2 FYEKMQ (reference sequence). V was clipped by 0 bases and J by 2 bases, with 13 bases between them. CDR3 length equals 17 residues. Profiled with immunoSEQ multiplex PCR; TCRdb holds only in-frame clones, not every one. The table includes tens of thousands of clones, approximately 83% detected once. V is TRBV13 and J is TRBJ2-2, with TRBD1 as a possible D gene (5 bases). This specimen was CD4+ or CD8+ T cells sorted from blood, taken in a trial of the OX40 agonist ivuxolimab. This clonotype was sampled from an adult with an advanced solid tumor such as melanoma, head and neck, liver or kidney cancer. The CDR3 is CASSLGVAGLNTGELFF. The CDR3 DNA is TGTGCCAGCAGCTTAGGGGTCGCAGGGCTTAACACCGGGGAGCTGTTTTTT. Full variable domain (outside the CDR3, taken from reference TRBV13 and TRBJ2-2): AAGVIQSPRHLIKEKRETATLKCYPIPRHDTVYWYQQGPGQDPQFLISFYEKMQSDKGSIPDRFSAQQFSDYHSELNMSSLELGDSALYFCASSLGVAGLNTGELFFGEGSRLTVL.